One sample yielded the 27 T cell receptor beta chains listed below, sequenced in a study of blood T cells in healthy people across ages. The use of a sample-barcoded 5' primer and a J-beta primer mix characterized a second PCR of about 7 to 12 cycles. TCRdb called the 5' RACE reads again in MiXCR, with one record for every CDR3 protein. The table lists over 600,000 distinct CDR3 sequences, 20% to 25% of them singletons, with more than 3% in the top ten. Sequenced: blood. The origin of the receptors is a man in his 70s in good health.

In this sample, this clonotype turned up many times. This chain connects TRBV12-3 or TRBV12-4 to TRBJ2-5; 8 bases agree with TRBD1. The V and J ends lost 3 bases and 2 bases, in that order; junction bases with no gene match: 5. This CDR3 comprises 15 residues. The CDR3 DNA reads as TGTGCCAGCAGTTTGCGGACAGGGCCACAAGAGACCCAGTACTTC. It is translated as CASSLRTGPQETQYF.

V and J are TRBV12-3 or TRBV12-4 and TRBJ2-4; D is unresolved. CDR3 length: 14 amino acids. V was trimmed by 3 bases and J by 10 bases, leaving 16 bases between them. CDR3 in DNA: TGTGCCAGCAGTTTTGGGATCCCTACGTCTATTCAGTACTTC. This translates into CASSFGIPTSIQYF.

The chain couples TRBV4-3 to TRBJ1-6, with a possible D match to TRBD1 (6 bases). The CDR3 is made up of 14 amino acids. V lost 1 base to trimming and J lost 8 bases, with 9 bases between them. CDR1 is LGHNA and CDR2 is YSLEER in the germline V gene. The CDR3 spells CASSQVWTDSPLHF. CDR3 DNA sequence: TGCGCCAGCAGCCAAGTTTGGACAGATTCACCCCTCCACTTT.

This clonotype was counted between two and nine times. V usage is TRBV20-1 and J usage is TRBJ2-1; 15 bases line up with TRBD2. The J call may be faulty, since TRBJ2-7 better matches the DNA end. This CDR3 comprises 17 residues. Germline CDR1 and CDR2: DFQATT and SNEGSKA (reference sequence). CDR3 sequence: CSARGGLAGGPNLSQYF. In nucleotides, the CDR3 is TGCAGTGCTAGAGGAGGACTAGCGGGAGGGCCCAACTTGTCGCAGTACTTC.

The V call is TRBV11-2, the J call TRBJ2-7; D gene unclear. Trimming stripped 10 bases from V and 0 bases from J, with 13 bases between. The CDR3 runs to 13 residues. Per the germline V gene, CDR1 is SGHAT and CDR2 is FQNNGV. CDR3 amino acids: CATQPPHSYEQYF. CDR3 sequence (DNA): TGTGCCACCCAGCCCCCACACTCCTACGAGCAGTACTTC.

This clonotype was picked up a small number of times. V usage is TRBV20-1 and J usage is TRBJ1-2; D is perhaps TRBD1 (6 bases). The ends were cut back, 0 bases at V and 8 bases at J, with 13 bases in the middle. CDR1 is DFQATT and CDR2 is SNEGSKA in the germline V gene (reference sequence). The CDR3 consists of 13 residues. The CDR3, as DNA: TGCAGTGCTAGAGATCCCAGGGGAGACGGCTACACCTTC. Encoded protein: CSARDPRGDGYTF.

This clonotype was picked up a small number of times. This chain links TRBV7-2 with TRBJ1-2, with D perhaps TRBD1 (5 bases). This CDR3 has 14 residues. Germline V CDR1 and CDR2: SGHTA, FQGNSA. V was cut by 3 bases and J by 2 bases, with 10 bases left in between. The CDR3 sequence is CASSFDSWNYGYTF. CDR3 nucleotide sequence: TGTGCCAGCAGCTTCGACAGCTGGAACTATGGCTACACCTTC.

This clonotype was seen a handful of times. The V and J genes are TRBV7-2 and TRBJ2-5, with 9 nucleotides matching TRBD2. Germline assignment: CDR1 SGHTA and CDR2 FQGNSA. This CDR3 spans 14 amino acids. V lost 5 bases to trimming and J lost 5 bases; unmatched junction nucleotides: 6. The CDR3 reads CASSLQTSGETQYF. The CDR3, as DNA: TGTGCCAGCAGCCTCCAAACTAGCGGGGAGACCCAGTACTTC.

At least ten counts were recorded for this clonotype. J is TRBJ2-5 and V is TRBV10-3; D uncertain. Trimming took off 2 bases at V and 3 bases at J, with 7 bases between the two ends. This CDR3 is built from 13 residues. The V gene's germline CDR1 is ENHRY and CDR2 SYGVKD. The chain's CDR3 is CAISERGEETQYF. As DNA, the CDR3 is TGTGCCATCAGTGAGAGAGGAGAAGAGACCCAGTACTTC.

The chain uses TRBV6-5 and TRBJ2-1, with TRBD1 as a possible D gene (6 bases). The CDR3 has 14 amino acids. Germline assignment: CDR1 MNHEY and CDR2 SVGAGI. The V and J ends lost 5 bases and 6 bases respectively, with 14 bases between them. CDR3 residues: CASSTGQIPNEQFF. The CDR3 DNA sequence: TGTGCCAGCAGTACCGGACAGATCCCCAATGAGCAGTTCTTC.

There are many counts of this clonotype. The rearrangement joins TRBV15 to TRBJ1-4; D is possibly TRBD1 (6 bases). V lost 3 bases to trimming and J lost 4 bases, with 12 bases between them. Germline V gene lookup returns CDR1 LNHNV and CDR2 YYDKDF (reference sequence). This CDR3 comprises 15 residues. The CDR3 bases are TGTGCCACCAGCAGGACGGGACAACTTAATGAAAAACTGTTTTTT. The encoded protein is CATSRTGQLNEKLFF.

This clonotype was seen more than once but under ten times. This chain uses TRBV20-1 with TRBJ2-3; 10 bases map to TRBD1. The V gene end was trimmed by 5 bases and the J gene end by 6 bases; junction bases not matched to a gene: 5. Per the germline V gene, CDR1 is DFQATT and CDR2 is SNEGSKA (reference sequence). This CDR3 region has 13 residues. The CDR3 DNA is TGCAGTGCTCTGACAGGGGGCGGGGATACGCAGTATTTT. Translated: CSALTGGGDTQYF.

This clonotype was observed a handful of times. An end of the junction does not agree with germline; a read error may underlie this. The chain couples TRBV5-1 to TRBJ2-7; D perhaps matches TRBD2 (6 bases). The CDR3 covers 15 residues. Germline V CDR1 and CDR2: SGHRS, YFSETQ. CDR3 amino acids: CASSPGASASYERYF. CDR3 sequence (DNA): TGCGCCAGCAGCCCGGGCGCTAGCGCATCCTACGAGCGGTACTTC.

The chain is built from TRBV9 and TRBJ2-7, with a possible D match to TRBD1 (6 bases). The germline gives CDR1 SGDLS, CDR2 YYNGEE. Deletions cut 6 bases from V and 0 bases from J, with 16 bases between. The CDR3 totals 15 residues. The CDR3 protein is CASKPHDRFSYEQYF. The CDR3, as DNA: TGTGCCAGCAAACCTCACGACAGGTTCTCCTACGAGCAGTACTTC.

This clonotype has a count of ten or more. The V and J genes are TRBV2 and TRBJ1-5; the D is unclear. The CDR3 length is 18 residues. CDR1 and CDR2 (germline): SNHLY, FYNNEI. Trimming left V 6 bases short and J 1 base short, with 22 bases between. In DNA, the CDR3 is TGTGCCAGCAGGGAACTGCTCCCTGACATCAGGAGCAATCAGCCCCAGCATTTT. This gives the protein CASRELLPDIRSNQPQHF.

The V call is TRBV14, the J call TRBJ2-2; D possibly corresponds to TRBD2 (6 bases). Germline assignment: CDR1 SGHDN and CDR2 FVKESK. The V end lost 4 bases, the J end lost 8 bases, and 17 bases lay between the germline ends. This CDR3 comprises 15 residues. The CDR3: CASSRLDQLGGELFF. The CDR3 nucleotides are TGTGCCAGCAGCCGACTAGATCAGTTGGGAGGGGAGCTGTTTTTT. Full variable domain (missing parts from reference TRBV14 and TRBJ2-2): EAGVTQFPSHSVIEKGQTVTLRCDPISGHDNLYWYRRVMGKEIKFLLHFVKESKQDESGMPNNRFLAERTGGTYSTLKVQPAELEDSGVYFCASSRLDQLGGELFFGEGSRLTVL.

The V and J genes are TRBV5-8 and TRBJ1-3; tentatively, D is TRBD1 (5 bases). The CDR3 runs to 14 residues. Germline assignment: CDR1 SGHTS and CDR2 YDEGEE. Trimming removed 4 bases from V and 4 bases from J, with 12 bases in between. The CDR3 protein is CASSGGENGNTIYF. CDR3 in DNA: TGTGCCAGCAGCGGAGGGGAGAACGGAAACACCATATATTTT.

The CDR3 loop reads CASRRGASGLYNEQFF. The CDR3 nucleotides are TGTGCCAGCAGGAGGGGTGCTTCTGGCCTATACAATGAGCAGTTCTTC. The chain joins TRBV27 to TRBJ2-1, with D perhaps given as TRBD1 or TRBD2 (5 bases each). The CDR3 totals 16 residues. Germline CDR1 MNHEY, CDR2 SMNVEV (reference sequence). Trimming left V 6 bases short and J 4 bases short, with 19 bases between.

J is TRBJ2-4 and V is TRBV3-1; perhaps D is TRBD1 or TRBD2 (6 bases each). The length of the CDR3 is 17 residues. V was cut by 3 bases and J by 0 bases, with 15 bases left in between. Germline V gene data show CDR1 as LGHDT and CDR2 as YNNKEL (reference sequence). In nucleotides, the CDR3 is TGTGCCAGCAGCCACACACAGGGAGGCTTAGCCAAAAACATTCAGTACTTC. The encoded protein is CASSHTQGGLAKNIQYF.

The chain is built from TRBV24-1 and TRBJ2-5, with D perhaps being TRBD1 or TRBD2 (5 bases each). The J call may be incorrect, as the DNA end agrees better with TRBJ2-7. Germline-derived CDR1 and CDR2 are KGHDR and SFDVKD. The CDR3 sequence is 12 residues long. The CDR3 loop is CATSAGGYEQYF. The CDR3 DNA reads as TGTGCCACCAGCGCTGGGGGCTACGAGCAGTACTTC.

This chain joins TRBV10-3 and TRBJ2-5; D not certain. Germline V gene data show CDR1 as ENHRY and CDR2 as SYGVKD. V gave up 3 bases and J gave up 6 bases, with 14 bases separating them. The CDR3 spans 14 residues. CDR3 sequence (DNA): TGTGCCATCAGTGACGGCGGCCTCGAGAAGACCCAGTACTTC. This encodes CAISDGGLEKTQYF.

The gene calls are TRBV18 and TRBJ2-5, with 9 positions matching TRBD1. The better agreement between TRBJ2-1 and the DNA end casts doubt on the J call. The CDR3 length is 17 residues. Per germline, CDR1 KGHSH and CDR2 LQKENI. The CDR3 protein is CASSPPTGGISYNEQFF. The CDR3 coding sequence is TGTGCCAGCTCACCCCCCACAGGGGGCATCTCCTACAATGAGCAGTTCTTC.

Concerning this clonotype: One junction end disagrees with the germline gene, perhaps due to a read error. The rearrangement joins TRBV28 to TRBJ2-5; TRBD2 might be the D (5 bases). Looked up from germline, CDR1 is MDHEN and CDR2 is SYDVKM. CDR3 size: 16 residues. This CDR3 reads CASRPERAGSYNERFF. DNA of the CDR3: TGTGCCAGCAGACCCGAACGAGCAGGCTCCTACAATGAGCGGTTCTTC.

This sequence joins TRBV7-9 and TRBJ1-2, with 8 bases lining up with TRBD1. Germline-derived CDR1 and CDR2 are SEHNR and FQNEAQ (reference sequence). The ends lost 4 bases at V and 10 bases at J; junction bases unmatched: 14. The CDR3 has 15 residues. CDR3 bases: TGTGCCAGCAGCTCTGGACAGGGATTCTCGGCCGACTACACCTTC. This encodes CASSSGQGFSADYTF.

The sample holds a few counts of this clonotype. The chain joins TRBV2 to TRBJ1-4; 9 nucleotides match TRBD1. Germline V CDR1 and CDR2: SNHLY, FYNNEI. Trimming cost V 8 bases and J 7 bases; bases outside gene matches: 2. This CDR3 is 12 amino acids long. This chain's CDR3 is CASGTGTEKLFF. CDR3 DNA: TGTGCCAGCGGGACAGGGACTGAAAAACTGTTTTTT.

The genes are TRBV28 and TRBJ2-7, with 10 nucleotides matching TRBD1. This CDR3 region has 16 residues. Germline V gene lookup returns CDR1 MDHEN and CDR2 SYDVKM. After removal of 6 bases from V and 1 base from J, the junction contained 9 bases not matched to a gene. This CDR3 reads CASRKTGGFSSYEQYF. In DNA form, the CDR3 reads TGTGCCAGCAGAAAGACAGGGGGCTTTTCGTCCTACGAGCAGTACTTC.

On this clonotype: The junction and the germline gene differ at one end; a read error may be behind it. This chain joins TRBV28 and TRBJ2-7; maybe TRBD2 (6 bases). This CDR3 has 17 amino acids. The germline CDR1 and CDR2 sequences are MDHEN and SYDVKM. This CDR3 is CVSSPTLPAGPSYEQYF. The CDR3 DNA follows: TGTGTCAGCAGCCCAACCCTACCAGCGGGCCCCTCCTACGAGCAGTACTTC.